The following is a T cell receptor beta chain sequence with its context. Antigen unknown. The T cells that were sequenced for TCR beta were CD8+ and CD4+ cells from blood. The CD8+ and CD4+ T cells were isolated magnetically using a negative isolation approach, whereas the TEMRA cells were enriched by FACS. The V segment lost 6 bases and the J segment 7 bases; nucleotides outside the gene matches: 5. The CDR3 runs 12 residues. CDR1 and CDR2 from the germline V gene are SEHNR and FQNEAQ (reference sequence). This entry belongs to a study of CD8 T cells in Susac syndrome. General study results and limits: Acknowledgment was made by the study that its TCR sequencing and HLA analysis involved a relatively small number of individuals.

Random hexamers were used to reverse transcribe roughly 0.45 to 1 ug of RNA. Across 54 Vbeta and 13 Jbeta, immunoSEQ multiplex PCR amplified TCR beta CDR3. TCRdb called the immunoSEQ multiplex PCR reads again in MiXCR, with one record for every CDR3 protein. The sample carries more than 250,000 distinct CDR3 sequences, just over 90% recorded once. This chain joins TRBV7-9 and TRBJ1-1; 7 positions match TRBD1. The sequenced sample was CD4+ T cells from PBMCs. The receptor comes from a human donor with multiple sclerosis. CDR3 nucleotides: TGTGCCAGCAGACCCCCAGGGGGTGAAGCTTTCTTT. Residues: CASRPPGGEAFF.